The entry below describes one T cell receptor beta chain. The sample is drawn from a study of blood T cell repertoires in COVID-19. On the study more broadly: Specimens from acute and convalescent COVID-19 originated in the United States, Italy and Spain. T cells, B-cell-depleted T cells, or PBMCs provided the cDNA or gDNA that served as material.

V shed 3 bases and J 14 bases; nucleotides not matched to a gene: 6. The CDR3 length is 12 residues. Per the original data handling: For nucleated cells, counts were estimated from reference gene primer amplification. Clones were sequenced by immunoSEQ multiplex PCR, and TCRdb holds only the in-frame ones, with some missing. That table furnishes V, J and clone size, whereas the DNA furnished D and trimming. The data hold over 300,000 clones, with 85% observed a single time. The gene calls are TRBV12-3 or TRBV12-4 and TRBJ2-1; 8 bases are shared with TRBD2. Sequencing input: peripheral blood. The sequence came from a human donor in a cohort sampled during active COVID-19. CDR3 protein: CASSFRGGEKFF. The CDR3 DNA is TGTGCCAGCAGTTTTCGGGGGGGGGAGAAGTTCTTC.